This is a list of T cell receptor beta chains from one sample in a study of neurological immune-mediated disorders. MiXCR was run by TCRdb on the 5' RACE reads, yielding one entry per CDR3 protein. Among tens of thousands of distinct CDR3 sequences listed, 3% to 4% were seen once. The sequencing sample was made of CD4+ T cells from blood. These receptors were obtained from a woman aged 40 to 50 with multiple sclerosis. The CDR3 runs from the conserved cysteine through the conserved F or W. The order of the fields is D gene, clone size, V gene, J gene, CDR3 DNA, CDR3 protein. A D gene is named only where the DNA matches it firmly. Size tells how often a clone was seen (once, few, many) or the class of an expanded clone, and some rows leave it out.

.,many,TRBV5-1,TRBJ1-5,TGCGCCAGCAGCTTGGGAGGAGGGGGACGGCAGCCCCAGCATTTT,CASSLGGGGRQPQHF
.,many,TRBV20-1,TRBJ1-5,TGCAGTGCTAGGGAGGCTACTTTATCTAGCAATCAGCCCCAGCATTTT,CSAREATLSSNQPQHF
.,many,TRBV6-2/TRBV6-3,TRBJ2-7,TGTGCCAGCAGTCCTCCCGAAGGTGTTGGCAGGTACTTC,CASSPPEGVGRYF
.,many,TRBV15,TRBJ1-5,TGTGCCACCAGCGCAGGGAAGGGGCGCCGGGGCAATCAGCCCCAGCATTTT,CATSAGKGRRGNQPQHF
.,many,TRBV12-3/TRBV12-4,TRBJ2-7,TGTGCCAGCAGTTTAGGGGGGTCCGAGCAGTACTTC,CASSLGGSEQYF
.,many,TRBV7-6,TRBJ2-5,TGTGCCAGCAGCGGAGTACGCGGGACCCAGTACTTC,CASSGVRGTQYF
.,many,TRBV20-1,TRBJ2-5,TGCAGTGCTAGAAGCGGAGACCAGTACTTC,CSARSGDQYF
.,many,TRBV9,TRBJ2-1,TGTGCCAGCAGCGTAGGTGCTAGTGGGTTAAATGAGCAGTTCTTC,CASSVGASGLNEQFF
.,many,TRBV5-1,TRBJ2-5,TGCGCCAGCAGCTTGGATGCCAGAAAAGAGACCCAGTACTTC,CASSLDARKETQYF
TRBD2,many,TRBV10-3,TRBJ2-1,TGTGCCAGCAGCGGGGTGAGCTCCTACAATGAGCAGTTCTTC,CASSGVSSYNEQFF
.,.,TRBV28,TRBJ2-7,TGTGCCAGCAAAGGGATACCCTACGAGCAGTACTTC,CASKGIPYEQYF
TRBD2,many,TRBV12-3/TRBV12-4,TRBJ2-7,TGTGCCAGCAGTACTAGCGGGGGGGCCCACGAGCAGTACTTC,CASSTSGGAHEQYF
.,many,TRBV25-1,TRBJ1-6,TGTGCCAGCAGTGAATTAGGTAGCTCCTATAATTCACCCCTCCACTTT,CASSELGSSYNSPLHF
TRBD1,many,TRBV29-1,TRBJ2-7,TGCAGCGCCCGGGACAGAGTCTCCTACGAGCAGTACTTC,CSARDRVSYEQYF
.,many,TRBV9,TRBJ1-5,TGTGCCAGCAGCGTAGAGGAAGGGGGTCAGCCCCAGCATTTT,CASSVEEGGQPQHF
.,many,TRBV5-1,TRBJ2-5,TGCGCCAGCAGCTTTATGGCCTCCGCTTCTCAAGAGACCCAGTACTTC,CASSFMASASQETQYF
.,many,TRBV4-1,TRBJ2-4,TGCGCCAGCAGCCAAGATCGAGGAACGGGGGCACAAAACATTCAGTACTTC,CASSQDRGTGAQNIQYF
TRBD1,many,TRBV29-1,TRBJ2-7,TGCAGCGGATCCGGGACAGGGGGCATCGAGCAGTACTTC,CSGSGTGGIEQYF
.,many,TRBV20-1,TRBJ1-2,TGCAGTGCTAGTCAGTCCATGGTCTATGGCTACACCTTC,CSASQSMVYGYTF
.,many,TRBV18,TRBJ2-3,TGTGCCAGCTCACCACCGGGCCCCGGGGGCGCAGGGGATACGCAGTATTTT,CASSPPGPGGAGDTQYF
.,many,TRBV5-5,TRBJ2-7,TGTGCCAGCAGCCGGACCGCGACCTACGAGCAGTACTTC,CASSRTATYEQYF
.,many,TRBV20-1,TRBJ2-1,TGCAGCGTTCTCAGGAGAGTGGACAATGAGCAGTTCTTC,CSVLRRVDNEQFF
.,many,TRBV20-1,TRBJ1-1,TGCAGTGCTAGTAGGCGGAACACTGAAGCTTTCTTT,CSASRRNTEAFF
TRBD1,many,TRBV20-1,TRBJ2-1,TGCAGTGCTAGACAGATCGGAGACAGGGGGCGGACGAATGAGCAGTTCTTC,CSARQIGDRGRTNEQFF
.,few,TRBV9,TRBJ2-3,TGTGCCAGCAGCGTTAAGGGGAGAAGTGGAGATACGCAGTATTTT,CASSVKGRSGDTQYF
.,many,TRBV7-9,TRBJ2-5,TGTGCCAGCAGCCCGCGGGGGCCGGAGACCCAGTACTTC,CASSPRGPETQYF
.,many,TRBV2,TRBJ2-5,TGTGCCAGCAGTGAAGCGCGGGAGACCCAGTACTTC,CASSEARETQYF
TRBD1,few,TRBV7-8,TRBJ1-5,TGTGCCAGCAGCTTCAGGGGGCAGGTTCAGCCCCAGCATTTT,CASSFRGQVQPQHF
.,many,TRBV10-3,TRBJ1-6,TGTGCCACCCGAGGTTGGGTTGGGGGTGATTCACCCCTCCACTTT,CATRGWVGGDSPLHF
.,many,TRBV12-3/TRBV12-4,TRBJ2-7,TGTGCCAGCAGTTTTCAGCTTACCTACGAGCAGTACTTC,CASSFQLTYEQYF
TRBD1,many,TRBV20-1,TRBJ1-1,TGCAGTGCAAGAGCAGGGGGCGCTGAAGCTTTCTTT,CSARAGGAEAFF
TRBD1,many,TRBV10-3,TRBJ2-1,TGTGCCATCAGTTCCGGACAGGGGGCTGAGCAGTTCTTC,CAISSGQGAEQFF
.,many,TRBV20-1,TRBJ2-1,TGCAGTGCTAGTCTTAGGGGTAATGAGCAGTTCTTC,CSASLRGNEQFF
TRBD1,.,TRBV7-2,TRBJ1-5,TGTGCCAGCAGCCGGCAGACAGGGACTCACGAGCCCCAGCATTTT,CASSRQTGTHEPQHF
.,many,TRBV3-1,TRBJ2-1,TGTGCCAGCAGCCAGGCCGGGACGGGGAGCTCCTACAATGAGCAGTTCTTC,CASSQAGTGSSYNEQFF
.,.,TRBV6-5,TRBJ2-3,TGTGCCAGCGGGCGGGCTACAGATACGCAGTATTTT,CASGRATDTQYF
.,many,TRBV29-1,TRBJ1-2,TGCAGCGTTGAGGGGCAGAGGGACAACTATGGCTACACCTTC,CSVEGQRDNYGYTF
TRBD2,many,TRBV4-2,TRBJ2-3,TGTGCCAGCAGCCGGCGGGGGGGTAGCGGGGGGATCCCTAGCACAGATACGCAGTATTTT,CASSRRGGSGGIPSTDTQYF
.,many,TRBV7-3,TRBJ2-2,TGTGCCAACAGCCCCTACACCGGGGAGCTGTTTTTT,CANSPYTGELFF
.,many,TRBV6-5,TRBJ1-1,TGTGCCAGCAGTAGGGACCTGAACACTGAAGCTTTCTTT,CASSRDLNTEAFF
.,.,TRBV19,TRBJ2-1,TGTGCCAGTAGTATAGATCCCGTTAGGAATGAGCAGTTCTTC,CASSIDPVRNEQFF
TRBD1,many,TRBV7-7,TRBJ2-2,TGTGCCAGCACCCCAGGGGGAATGGCCGGGGAGCTGTTTTTT,CASTPGGMAGELFF
TRBD2,many,TRBV20-1,TRBJ2-3,TGCAGTGCTAGTCGGAGCGGGGGGAACATGGATACGCAGTATTTT,CSASRSGGNMDTQYF
TRBD1,many,TRBV7-3,TRBJ2-1,TGTGCCAGCAGCCCGACAAGGACAGGGGACAGCAATGAGCAGTTCTTC,CASSPTRTGDSNEQFF
TRBD1,many,TRBV10-3,TRBJ1-2,TGTGCCATCAGCGGCGGGACAGGAAGCCAAGAGGGCTACACCTTC,CAISGGTGSQEGYTF
.,many,TRBV4-1,TRBJ1-1,TGCGCCAGCAGCCAAGAGGTGCGGACATATGAAGCTTTCTTT,CASSQEVRTYEAFF
.,many,TRBV5-1,TRBJ1-1,TGCGCCAGCAGCTGGGGGACACTGAACACTGAAGCTTTCTTT,CASSWGTLNTEAFF
TRBD1,many,TRBV6-5,TRBJ1-3,TGTGCCAGCTCCAGGGGGGTTTCCTCTGGAAACACCATATATTTT,CASSRGVSSGNTIYF
.,many,TRBV5-1,TRBJ1-1,TGCGCCAGCAGCCTGTCGGGGCCGCACCAAACTGAAGCTTTCTTT,CASSLSGPHQTEAFF
.,many,TRBV12-3/TRBV12-4,TRBJ1-5,TGTGCCAGCAGTTTTTCCCAGAATAGCAATCAGCCCCAGCATTTT,CASSFSQNSNQPQHF
.,many,TRBV29-1,TRBJ1-1,TGCAGCGTCCGACAGACCCCGGACACTGAAGCTTTCTTT,CSVRQTPDTEAFF
.,many,TRBV5-1,TRBJ2-7,TGCGCCAGCAGCTCTTTGTTGGGCCCTATAAGCGACGAGCAGTACTTC,CASSSLLGPISDEQYF
.,many,TRBV9,TRBJ2-2,TGTGCCAGCAGCGTGTCGGGGACGATGGACACCGGGGAGCTGTTTTTT,CASSVSGTMDTGELFF
.,many,TRBV2,TRBJ2-5,TGTGCCAGCAGTGAACTAGAGGTGGAGACCCAGTACTTC,CASSELEVETQYF
TRBD1,.,TRBV13,TRBJ1-4,TGTGCCAGCAGCAGGAACAGGGGAGCGGGTCGGGAAAAACTGTTTTTT,CASSRNRGAGREKLFF
TRBD2,many,TRBV5-1,TRBJ2-5,TGCGCCAGCAGCTTGACGGTTCTAGCGGGGTCCATCCAAGAGACCCAGTACTTC,CASSLTVLAGSIQETQYF
TRBD1,many,TRBV10-3,TRBJ1-2,TGTGCCATCGGACAGGGGGCTGGCTACACCTTC,CAIGQGAGYTF
TRBD1,many,TRBV9,TRBJ1-4,TGTGCCAGCAGCGCCACGGGGGGACAGGGAAGAGAAAAACTGTTTTTT,CASSATGGQGREKLFF
TRBD2,many,TRBV20-1,TRBJ2-3,TGCAGTGCTAGAGACCTTCGCTCGCGGGGGGGGGATACGCAGTATTTT,CSARDLRSRGGDTQYF